A single T cell receptor beta chain is shown here with its context. Antigen specificity is unknown. V was shortened by 6 bases and J by 6 bases, with 11 bases between the two germline ends. This CDR3 has 13 residues. Germline CDR1 is MDHEN and CDR2 is SYDVKM. The TCR beta CDR3 regions underwent amplification using RNA transcripts as the source. The HTBI primer set was used in a first-round RT-PCR of the TCR CDR3. TCRdb processed the multiplex PCR reads anew with MiXCR; each CDR3 protein has one entry. The data show 350,000 or so distinct CDR3 sequences, with 15% to 20% seen just once and about 16% held by the top ten. These data belong to a study of T cells in Graves' hyperthyroidism and ophthalmopathy. General study points: Most thyroid clonotypes expanded above 0.001 were also detected in blood.

The clonotype was recovered from a middle-aged woman with Graves' ophthalmopathy. Sequences were obtained from blood. This chain links TRBV28 with TRBJ2-2; D is ambiguous. The CDR3 protein is CASSEAAAGELFF. CDR3 sequence (DNA): TGTGCCAGCAGCGAGGCGGCTGCCGGGGAGCTGTTTTTT. Full variable domain (missing parts from reference TRBV28 and TRBJ2-2): DVKVTQSSRYLVKRTGEKVFLECVQDMDHENMFWYRQDPGLGLRLIYFSYDVKMKEKGDIPEGYSVSREKKERFSLILESASTNQTSMYLCASSEAAAGELFFGEGSRLTVL.